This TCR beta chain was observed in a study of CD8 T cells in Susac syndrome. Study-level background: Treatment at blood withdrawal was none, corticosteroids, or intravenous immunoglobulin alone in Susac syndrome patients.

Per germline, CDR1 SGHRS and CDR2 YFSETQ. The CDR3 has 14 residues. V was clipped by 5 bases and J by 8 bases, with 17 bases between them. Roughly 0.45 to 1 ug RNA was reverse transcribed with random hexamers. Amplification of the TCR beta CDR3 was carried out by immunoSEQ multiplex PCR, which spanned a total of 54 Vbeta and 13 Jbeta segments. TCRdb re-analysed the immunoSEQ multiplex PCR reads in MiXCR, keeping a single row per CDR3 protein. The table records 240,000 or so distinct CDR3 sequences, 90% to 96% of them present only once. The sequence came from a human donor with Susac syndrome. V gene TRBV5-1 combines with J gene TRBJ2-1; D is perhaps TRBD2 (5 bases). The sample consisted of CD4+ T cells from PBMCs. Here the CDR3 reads CASRRGQNTDEQFF. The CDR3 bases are TGCGCCAGCAGGCGAGGGCAGAATACCGATGAGCAGTTCTTC.